Below are 25 T cell receptor beta chains sequenced from a single sample in a study of T cell responses to AZD1222 COVID-19 vaccine. This table comes from immunoSEQ multiplex PCR, and its TCRdb copy is limited to in-frame clones, with some not included. The sample records more than 75,000 clones, roughly nine tenths being singletons. Source: peripheral blood, taken on day 0 of AZD1222 vaccination. These receptors originate from an adult in good health.

This chain links TRBV7-8 with TRBJ2-2; 12 bases map to TRBD2. This CDR3 region has 15 residues. Germline-derived CDR1 and CDR2 are SGHVS and FQNEAQ. The junction had 6 bases not matched to a gene; V was cut back by 5 bases and J by 8 bases. CDR3 in amino acids: CASSLRLAGVGELFF. CDR3 DNA: TGTGCCAGCAGCCTAAGACTAGCGGGGGTGGGGGAGCTGTTTTTT. Looking up the rest from reference TRBV7-8 and TRBJ2-2 gives the full variable domain: GAGVSQSPRYKVAKRGQDVALRCDPISGHVSLFWYQQALGQGPEFLTYFQNEAQLDKSGLPSDRFFAERPEGSVSTLKIQRTQQEDSAVYLCASSLRLAGVGELFFGEGSRLTVL.

The chain carries TRBV30 and TRBJ1-5, with TRBD1 matching over 8 bases. Germline CDR1 and CDR2: GTSNPN and SVGIG (reference sequence). V shed 5 bases and J 5 bases; nucleotides not matched to a gene: 2. CDR3 size: 12 residues. The CDR3 reads CAWGTGDQPQHF. The CDR3 nucleotides read TGTGCCTGGGGGACAGGAGATCAGCCCCAGCATTTT.

This chain links TRBV7-2 with TRBJ2-5; a possible D gene is TRBD1 (7 bases). This CDR3 spans 17 amino acids. V was clipped by 1 base and J by 5 bases, with 20 bases between them. CDR1 is SGHTA, CDR2 FQGNSA, per germline. In nucleotides, the CDR3 is TGTGCCAGCAGCTTAGAAGGAGGGGGCAGGCGTCGGGAGACCCAGTACTTC. This encodes CASSLEGGGRRRETQYF.

This clone appeared a few times. The chain is built from TRBV5-1 and TRBJ1-2; weak D call: TRBD1 (5 bases). V lost 6 bases and J 6 bases, leaving 9 bases between the germline ends. Germline assignment: CDR1 SGHRS and CDR2 YFSETQ. This CDR3 is 11 amino acids long. The CDR3 nucleotides are TGCGCCAGCACCGACAGTGATGGCTACACCTTC. Amino acids: CASTDSDGYTF.

The CDR3: CASSQATGGGDYGYTF. For the CDR3, the DNA is TGTGCCAGCAGCCAAGCTACGGGAGGGGGAGACTATGGCTACACCTTC. The J gene is TRBJ1-2, the V gene TRBV3-1 (or the pseudogene TRBV3-2); D possibly corresponds to TRBD1 (6 bases). Germline CDR1 is LGHDT and CDR2 is YNNKEL (reference sequence). The CDR3 runs 16 residues. Trimming shortened V by 1 base and J by 3 bases, and 15 bases separated the two germline ends.

The V and J genes are TRBV30 and TRBJ2-7, with 8 bases matching TRBD2. The germline gives CDR1 GTSNPN, CDR2 SVGIG (reference sequence). The length of the CDR3 is 14 residues. V lost 8 bases, J lost 6 bases, and 15 bases stayed unmatched. The CDR3 DNA reads as TGTGCCCAGGCCTACGGGGGGGCACTCCCCGAGCAGTACTTC. Its translation: CAQAYGGALPEQYF.

The V gene is TRBV19, the J gene TRBJ1-5; a weak D match, TRBD1 (6 bases). This CDR3 contains 16 residues. CDR1 LNHDA and CDR2 SQIVND come from the germline V gene (reference sequence). V lost 7 bases to trimming and J lost 4 bases, with 20 bases between them. CDR3 loop: CASTEKGGVRNQPQHF. The CDR3 coding sequence is TGTGCCAGTACGGAGAAGGGGGGAGTGAGGAATCAGCCCCAGCATTTT.

This sequence joins TRBV6-5 and TRBJ1-6; 9 bases are a match to TRBD1. The CDR3 has 15 residues. Germline CDR1 is MNHEY and CDR2 is SVGAGI. The V and J ends lost 4 bases and 4 bases, in that order; junction bases with no gene match: 2. The CDR3 protein is CASSSGQGYNSPLHF. In DNA, the CDR3 is TGTGCCAGCAGTTCGGGACAGGGTTATAATTCACCCCTCCACTTT.

CDR3 in amino acids: CASNSFLAGELFF. CDR3 nucleotides: TGTGCCAGCAATTCATTCTTGGCCGGGGAGCTGTTTTTT. The chain couples TRBV2 to TRBJ2-2; no clear D. CDR3 size: 13 residues. CDR1 and CDR2 from the germline V gene are SNHLY and FYNNEI. The germline V and J ends were trimmed by 7 bases and 6 bases, with 12 bases remaining between them.

This chain joins TRBV7-8 and TRBJ1-1; D may be TRBD1 (5 bases). Per the germline V gene, CDR1 is SGHVS and CDR2 is FQNEAQ. CDR3 length: 13 residues. Trimming removed 5 bases from V and 1 base from J, with 8 bases in between. CDR3 DNA sequence: TGTGCCAGCAGCCCCACAGGGAACACTGAAGCTTTCTTT. This sequence encodes CASSPTGNTEAFF.

This rearrangement joins TRBV15 to TRBJ1-1; D call uncertain. The V gene lost 0 bases and the J gene lost 2 bases, with 7 bases spanning the gap. The CDR3 has 14 amino acids. Per the germline V gene, CDR1 is LNHNV and CDR2 is YYDKDF (reference sequence). Here the CDR3 DNA reads TGTGCCACCAGCAGAGAGCCAGCTAACACTGAAGCTTTCTTT. It is translated as CATSREPANTEAFF.

The CDR3 DNA sequence: TGTGCCAGCAGCGTTACAGGGGCGAACACTGAAGCTTTCTTT. Protein: CASSVTGANTEAFF. The chain carries TRBV9 and TRBJ1-1; TRBD1 aligns across 7 bases. With V trimmed by 2 bases and J by 1 base, 2 bases remained unmatched. Germline CDR1 and CDR2: SGDLS and YYNGEE. CDR3 size: 14 residues.

The chain recombines TRBV28 with TRBJ1-5, with D perhaps TRBD1 (6 bases). The CDR3 is 15 residues long. Per germline, CDR1 MDHEN and CDR2 SYDVKM. V was shortened by 1 base and J by 5 bases, with 12 bases between the two germline ends. The CDR3 here is CASSLLGQPDQPQHF. Here the CDR3 DNA reads TGTGCCAGCAGTTTATTAGGACAGCCTGATCAGCCCCAGCATTTT.

Concerning this clone itself: Other DNA sequences in this specimen translate into the identical CDR3. The V call is TRBV19, the J call TRBJ1-2, with D unresolved. CDR1 and CDR2 from the germline V gene are LNHDA and SQIVND (reference sequence). This CDR3 is built from 11 residues. V lost 5 bases and J 8 bases, leaving 9 bases between the germline ends. The CDR3 reads CASSASGGYTF. The CDR3 DNA is TGTGCCAGTAGTGCCTCCGGGGGCTACACCTTC.

The V call is TRBV6-6, the J call TRBJ1-1; 11 positions agree with TRBD1. CDR3 length equals 14 residues. After removal of 5 bases from V and 6 bases from J, the junction contained 5 bases not matched to a gene. Germline V gene lookup returns CDR1 MNHNY and CDR2 SVGAGI (reference sequence). CDR3 in DNA: TGTGCCAGCAGTAGTGGGACAGGGGGGCCTGAAGCTTTCTTT. It codes for CASSSGTGGPEAFF.

The chain joins TRBV30 to TRBJ2-1; D is ambiguous. The CDR3 loop spans 12 amino acids. Between the trimmed V and J ends, which lost 0 bases and 5 bases, there was a span of 5 bases. Germline CDR1 and CDR2: GTSNPN and SVGIG (reference sequence). CDR3 sequence reads: CAWSVRHNEQFF. The CDR3 DNA follows: TGTGCCTGGAGTGTACGCCACAATGAGCAGTTCTTC.

The V call is TRBV29-1, the J call TRBJ2-1, with D perhaps given as TRBD1 or TRBD2 (5 bases each). The V gene lost 6 bases and the J gene lost 10 bases, with 16 bases spanning the gap. The length of the CDR3 is 12 residues. The V gene's germline CDR1 is SQVTM and CDR2 ANQGSEA. The CDR3 loop reads CSVGYGGGEQFF. The CDR3 DNA reads as TGCAGCGTGGGATATGGGGGTGGAGAGCAGTTCTTC.

The rearrangement links TRBV12-3 or TRBV12-4 to TRBJ1-4, with D possibly being TRBD1 (5 bases). V lost 2 bases and J lost 7, with 8 bases in between. The CDR3 has 13 residues. The CDR3 reads CASSLSQGEKLFF. The CDR3 DNA is TGTGCCAGCAGTTTATCCCAGGGTGAAAAACTGTTTTTT.

The gene calls are TRBV27 and TRBJ1-6; D is perhaps TRBD1 (5 bases). Trimming shortened V by 6 bases and J by 10 bases, and 16 bases separated the two germline ends. The CDR3 totals 14 residues. CDR1 and CDR2 from the germline V gene are MNHEY and SMNVEV (reference sequence). For the CDR3, the DNA is TGTGCCAGCAGCTTGGGGGGTAAAGAATCACCCCTCCACTTT. Translating gives CASSLGGKESPLHF.

In its sample, this clone was seen once. The chain recombines TRBV19 with TRBJ2-2; possibly TRBD2 for D (5 bases). Germline-derived CDR1 and CDR2 are LNHDA and SQIVND (reference sequence). V was cut by 7 bases and J by 1 base, with 10 bases left in between. There are 14 residues in the CDR3. CDR3: CASMIGVNTGELFF. The DNA of the CDR3 is TGTGCCAGTATGATCGGGGTGAACACCGGGGAGCTGTTTTTT.

The chain carries TRBV11-2 and TRBJ1-1; D is perhaps TRBD1 (6 bases). The CDR3 is 14 residues long. Germline loops: CDR1 SGHAT, CDR2 FQNNGV. Trimming took 3 bases from V and 1 from J, leaving 9 bases between them. This CDR3 reads CASSFPDRNTEAFF. The CDR3 DNA is TGTGCCAGCAGCTTCCCGGACAGGAACACTGAAGCTTTCTTT.

The chain joins TRBV30 to TRBJ1-1, with D tentatively TRBD1 (6 bases). V was trimmed by 2 bases and J by 4 bases, leaving 14 bases between them. This CDR3 is built from 14 residues. CDR1 and CDR2 from the germline V gene are GTSNPN and SVGIG (reference sequence). The CDR3 loop reads CAWSPGVTATEAFF. In DNA, the CDR3 is TGTGCCTGGAGTCCAGGGGTGACGGCCACTGAAGCTTTCTTT.

This clone was seen once. A read error may produce the germline difference seen at one junction end. The J gene is TRBJ2-7, the V gene TRBV7-9, with 9 bases identical to TRBD2. The CDR3 loop spans 14 amino acids. Germline lookup yields CDR1 SEHNR and CDR2 FQNEAQ (reference sequence). CDR3: CASSLAGNSYEQYF. In nucleotides, the CDR3 is TGTGCCAGCAGCCTAGCGGGGAACTCCTACGAGCAGTACTTC.

This chain joins TRBV10-3 and TRBJ2-7, with D unresolved. CDR3 length equals 13 residues. V was cut by 10 bases and J by 3 bases, with 16 bases left in between. CDR1 and CDR2 (germline): ENHRY, SYGVKD. The CDR3, as DNA: TGTGCCACCAAGGCAAGCGCAAGCTACGAGCAGTACTTC. Translation: CATKASASYEQYF.

This chain connects TRBV16 to TRBJ2-2; 9 bases fit TRBD1. The CDR3 loop spans 14 amino acids. Germline V CDR1 and CDR2: KGHSY, FQNENV. Trimming removed 7 bases from V and 3 bases from J; junction bases left unmatched: 3. The CDR3 here is CASTGTGYTGELFF. The CDR3 DNA sequence: TGTGCCAGCACCGGGACAGGGTACACCGGGGAGCTGTTTTTT.